The present entry profiles one T cell receptor (beta chain) with its context. This clone has only a few counts. There is no known antigen for this receptor. The sample holds no much larger clone one base away, and base qualities are not on file. V and J lose 3 bases and 3 bases, and a span of 9 bases separates them. The CDR3, from cysteine to phenylalanine, totals 13 residues. CDR3 DNA is the only sequence kept; it has 39 bases, read in frame from the first base. Taken from the germline V gene, the CDR1 and CDR2 loops are SGHTA and FQGNSA. The High Capacity cDNA Reverse Transcription Kit was used to reverse transcribe all of the isolated RNA, meaning that expressed TCRB transcripts were what got sequenced. Deep immunoSEQ sequencing was applied to naive, central memory and regulatory T cell samples, giving an average of about 3.4 million total reads per sample. Sorted cells were lysed in RLT buffer, and RNA was extracted using DNase-treated RNeasy Micro or Mini kits according to cell number. Each cell subset was processed separately to prevent cross-contamination, with patient and healthy donor samples processed together. Using the immunoSEQ multiplex PCR, TCRB sequences were amplified from cDNA into 87-bp fragments spanning the CDR3 region. Amplicons were sequenced on the Illumina HiSeq platform. On the authors' methods: Synthetic template baselines were used to correct PCR bias computationally, reads within Hamming distance 2 were collapsed, and singletons that could not be merged were discarded. Reads were aligned against IMGT so that V, D and J genes, CDR3 length and insertions or deletions at six rearrangement sites could be assigned. Within each subset, clonotype counts were normalized to sorted cell number, after which true diversity and Gini coefficients were computed with the tcR R package. The overlap coefficient, calculated on TCRB nucleotide sequences, was used to quantify repertoire sharing. Imported from immuneACCESS, the table was reduced by TCRdb to in-frame sequences with V and J called. These copies leave out some clones; in studies compared against another copy, an unresolved V gene accounts for under half, and the cause of the remainder is not known. The V and J calls and the clone size are those of that table, but D and trimming were determined from the DNA. The sample includes 200,000 to 300,000 clones, with about 25% observed a single time. The ten largest clones take up approximately 4% of the sample.

A single peripheral blood draw of approximately 0.11 L on average was collected from each donor into heparinised tubes. Using a panel that included CD45RO, CCR7, CD25, CD127, CD95 and CD27, naive, central memory, regulatory and stem cell-like memory CD4+ T cells were sorted on a BD FACSAria II. Every sorted population had a purity above 95%. PBMCs were isolated right away by Lymphoprep density gradient centrifugation and were stained directly, without culture. To minimize batch effects, samples were stained and sorted in pairs, one healthy donor with one patient per experiment. The sample originates from a study of beta chain features in type 1 diabetes listed by TCRdb under 2018. Some background on the complete study: No differences in mean age, gender distribution, total cell number or subset yield were found between patients and healthy donors. In the study, TCRB repertoires of sorted circulating CD4+ T cell subsets from recently diagnosed type 1 diabetes patients were compared with those of matched healthy donors. Across all samples, approximately 98,000,000 sorted cells were examined, and cell number per subset correlated strongly with RNA yield. Regulatory and stem cell-like memory subsets were isolated from only 8 patients and roughly eight healthy donors, whereas naive and central memory subsets came from all 28 donors.

Results and caveats for the whole study, not just this receptor: Shorter templates might be favored by PCR, yet because patient and control samples were amplified and corrected together, any such skew would affect both groups equally. Sequencing cDNA rather than genomic DNA could over-represent highly expressing activated cells, although activation and CD3 levels did not differ between groups. Fewer insertions and more nucleotide deletions at VDJ recombination sites were observed in patients with type 1 diabetes, implying thymic rearrangement abnormalities. Because small numbers of individuals were included in the HLA sub-analyses, any influence of HLA type on TCRB rearrangement was left unresolved. In all four CD4+ subsets, TCRB CDR3 length was moderately but significantly shorter in type 1 diabetes patients. Naive, central memory and regulatory TCRB repertoires appeared to be more similar among patients than among healthy donors.

The TCR sequence derives from a man aged 25 to 45 in good health. The chain was built from TRBV7-2 and TRBJ2-7; the D gene assignment is ambiguous. The specimen was central memory CD4+ T cells from blood. The nucleotide sequence reads as follows: TGTGCCAGCAGCTTCAGGCTGGACTACGAGCAGTACTTC. Its protein reads: CASSFRLDYEQYF.